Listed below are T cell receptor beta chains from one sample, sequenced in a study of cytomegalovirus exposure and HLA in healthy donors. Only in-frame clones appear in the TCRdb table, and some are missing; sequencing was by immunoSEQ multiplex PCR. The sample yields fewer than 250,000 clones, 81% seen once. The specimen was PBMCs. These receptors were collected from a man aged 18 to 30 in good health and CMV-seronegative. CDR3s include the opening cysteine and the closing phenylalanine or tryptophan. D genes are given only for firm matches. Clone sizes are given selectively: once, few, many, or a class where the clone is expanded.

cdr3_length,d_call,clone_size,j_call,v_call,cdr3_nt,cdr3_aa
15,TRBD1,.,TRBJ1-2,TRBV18,TGTGCCAGCTCACCACGACAGGGTGGGAACTATGGCTACACCTTC,CASSPRQGGNYGYTF
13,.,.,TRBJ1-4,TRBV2,TGTGCCAGCAAACAGGTGCCTAATGAAAAACTGTTTTTT,CASKQVPNEKLFF
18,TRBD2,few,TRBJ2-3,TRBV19,TGTGCCAGTAGCGACCTAGCGGGGGGGCAGATCGGCCCAGATACGCAGTATTTT,CASSDLAGGQIGPDTQYF
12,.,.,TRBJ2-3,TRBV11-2,TGTGCCAGCAGCTTAGGCAGGGTGGCGCAGTATTTT,CASSLGRVAQYF
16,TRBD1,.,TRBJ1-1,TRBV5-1,TGCGCCAGCAGCTCGGGACAGGGAGTCGGGAACACTGAAGCTTTCTTT,CASSSGQGVGNTEAFF
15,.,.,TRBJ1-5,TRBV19,TGTGCCAGTAGTCCCCCCAAGGTCCGGGGGCAGCCCCAGCATTTT,CASSPPKVRGQPQHF
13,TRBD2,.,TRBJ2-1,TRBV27,TGTGCCAGCAGTTTCTCAGCGGGGAATGAGCAGTTCTTC,CASSFSAGNEQFF
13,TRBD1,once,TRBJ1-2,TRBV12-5,TGTGCTAGTGGTTTGAGGACAGGGAGGGGCTACACCTTC,CASGLRTGRGYTF
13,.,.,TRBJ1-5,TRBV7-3,TGTGCCAGCAGCTACGGACTAAATCAGCCCCAGCATTTT,CASSYGLNQPQHF
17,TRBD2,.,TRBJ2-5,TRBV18,TGTGCCAGCTCACCACCCTTGCGGGAGTTCGATTCGGAGACCCAGTACTTC,CASSPPLREFDSETQYF
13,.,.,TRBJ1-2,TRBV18,TGTGCCAGCTCACCACGGGGGCTCGATGGCTACACCTTC,CASSPRGLDGYTF
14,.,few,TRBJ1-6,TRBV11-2,TGTGCCAGCAGCTTAGCTACGTTTAATTCACCCCTCCACTTT,CASSLATFNSPLHF
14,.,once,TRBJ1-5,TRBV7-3,TGTGCCAGCAGCTTAACACTCATGGGCCAGCCCCAGCATTTT,CASSLTLMGQPQHF
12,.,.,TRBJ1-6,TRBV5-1,TGCGCCAGCAGCTTTAGTCCCTCACCCCTCCACTTT,CASSFSPSPLHF